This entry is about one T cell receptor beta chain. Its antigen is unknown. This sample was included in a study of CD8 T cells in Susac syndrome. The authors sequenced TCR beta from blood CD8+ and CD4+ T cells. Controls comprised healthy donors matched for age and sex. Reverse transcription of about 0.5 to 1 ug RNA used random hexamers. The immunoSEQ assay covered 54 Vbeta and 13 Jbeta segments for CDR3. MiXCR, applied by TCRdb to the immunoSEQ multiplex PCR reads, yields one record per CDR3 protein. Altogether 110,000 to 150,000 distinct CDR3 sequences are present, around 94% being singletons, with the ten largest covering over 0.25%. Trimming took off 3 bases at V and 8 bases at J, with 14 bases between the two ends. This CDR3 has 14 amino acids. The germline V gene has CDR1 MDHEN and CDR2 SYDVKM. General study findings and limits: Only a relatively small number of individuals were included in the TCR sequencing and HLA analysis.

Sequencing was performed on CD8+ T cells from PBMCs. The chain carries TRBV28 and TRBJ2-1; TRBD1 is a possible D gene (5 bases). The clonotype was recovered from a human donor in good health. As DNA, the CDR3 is TGTGCCAGCAGTTTCGACCCCAGGGTGGATGAGCAGTTCTTC. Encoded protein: CASSFDPRVDEQFF.